This T cell receptor (beta chain) was sequenced during a study of shared clonotypes between healthy human individuals. Findings of the study overall: The four-donor shared clonotypes exceeded non-shared clonotypes in generation probability, with non-shared ones scoring lower.

Trimming shortened V by 2 bases and J by 1 base, and 14 bases separated the two germline ends. Germline V gene sequence: CDR1 WNHNN, CDR2 SYGVQD (reference sequence). The CDR3 has 16 amino acids. The table came from immunoSEQ multiplex PCR; TCRdb's copy has only in-frame clones and leaves some out. The sample contains a few hundred thousand clones, around 67% of which appear only once. To note about this clone: Its specificity is not known.

The chain recombines TRBV10-1 with TRBJ2-5, with D possibly called TRBD1 or TRBD2 (5 bases each). What was sequenced was memory CD4+ T cells sorted from blood. Subset of the sample: CD45RA-negative fraction. This TCR was sampled from a young man in good health. The CDR3 nucleotides are TGCGCCAGCAGTGAGAGTCAGGGACGGACCCAAGAGACCCAGTACTTC. Protein: CASSESQGRTQETQYF.